The clone carrying this TCR beta chain was picked up one time. Its antigen is as yet unknown. Only in-frame clones appear in the TCRdb table, and some are missing; sequencing was by immunoSEQ multiplex PCR. This table holds approximately 70,000 clones, approximately 94% found once. Separate from the approximately 720-subject first cohort was the roughly 120-subject validation cohort, to which the donors belonged. The sample belongs to a study of cytomegalovirus exposure and HLA in healthy donors. The study, taken as a whole, reports: While the bulk of TCR sequences proved rare, some public TCRs turned up in many donors. TCR beta chains numbering roughly 150 were designated cytomegalovirus-associated.

Germline V CDR1 and CDR2: LGHNA, YSLEER. Losses at the gene ends were 0 bases for V and 6 bases for J; bases not matched to a gene: 7. CDR3 size: 17 residues. The chain uses TRBV4-3 and TRBJ2-2; 10 bases agree with TRBD2. The sequenced sample consisted of PBMCs. The source is a woman younger than 30 in good health and CMV-seropositive. CDR3: CASSQETSGFFAGELFF. As DNA, the CDR3 is TGCGCCAGCAGCCAAGAGACTAGCGGGTTTTTCGCCGGGGAGCTGTTTTTT.